This TCR beta chain was profiled in a study of cytomegalovirus exposure and HLA in healthy donors. Primers included in the PCR were 60 Vbeta and 13 Jbeta primers. Per the original methods: Unique TCR beta chains numbered around 80 million in a later analysis, with around 10 million shared. TCRdb's table, derived via immunoSEQ multiplex PCR, lists solely in-frame clones and lacks some. Clone size and the V and J calls come from that table; the DNA yielded D and trimming. This table holds around 210,000 clones. A note on this clone: As yet, its antigen is unknown.

Findings and caveats of the study: Information on immune exposure was restricted to one variable (CMV serostatus). In an earlier analysis, about 87% or about 30%: the productive usage of most TCR beta V segments.

Sequencing was done on a sample of PBMCs. The sequence came from a girl aged 2 to 9 in good health and CMV-seropositive.

CDR3 protein: CASRGGDLSSYEQYF. In DNA, the CDR3 is TGTGCCAGCAGGGGGGGGGACCTGAGCTCCTACGAGCAGTACTTC. The chain carries TRBV27 and TRBJ2-7; 7 nucleotides agree with TRBD2. Germline V gives CDR1 MNHEY, CDR2 SMNVEV (reference sequence). CDR3 length equals 15 residues. V dropped 6 bases and J dropped 0; count of bases not matched to a gene: 8.